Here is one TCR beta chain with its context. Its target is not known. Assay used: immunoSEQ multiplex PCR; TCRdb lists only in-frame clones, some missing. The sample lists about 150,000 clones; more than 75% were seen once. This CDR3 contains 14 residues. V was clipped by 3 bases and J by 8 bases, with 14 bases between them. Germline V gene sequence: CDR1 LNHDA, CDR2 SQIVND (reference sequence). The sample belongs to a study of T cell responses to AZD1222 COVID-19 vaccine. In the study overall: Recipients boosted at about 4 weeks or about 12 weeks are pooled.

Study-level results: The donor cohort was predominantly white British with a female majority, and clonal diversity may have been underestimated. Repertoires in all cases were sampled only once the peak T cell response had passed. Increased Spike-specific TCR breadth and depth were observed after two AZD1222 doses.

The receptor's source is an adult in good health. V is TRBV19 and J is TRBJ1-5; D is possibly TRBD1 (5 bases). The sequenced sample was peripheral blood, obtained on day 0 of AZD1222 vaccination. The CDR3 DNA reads TGTGCCAGTAGTATTGGGGGACCAGCGGAGCCCCAGCATTTT. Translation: CASSIGGPAEPQHF.